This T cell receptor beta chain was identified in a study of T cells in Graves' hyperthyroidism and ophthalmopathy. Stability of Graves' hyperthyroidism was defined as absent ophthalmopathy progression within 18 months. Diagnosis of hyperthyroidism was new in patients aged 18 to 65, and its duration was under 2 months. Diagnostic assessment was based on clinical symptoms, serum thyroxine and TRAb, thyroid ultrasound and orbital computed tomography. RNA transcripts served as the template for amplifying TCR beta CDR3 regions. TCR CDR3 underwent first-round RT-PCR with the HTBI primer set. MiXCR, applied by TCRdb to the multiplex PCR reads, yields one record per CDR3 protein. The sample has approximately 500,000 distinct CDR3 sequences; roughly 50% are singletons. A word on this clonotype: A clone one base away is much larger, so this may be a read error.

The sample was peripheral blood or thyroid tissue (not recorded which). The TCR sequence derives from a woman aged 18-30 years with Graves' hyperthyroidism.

CDR3 protein: CASSVRQNLNTEAFF. CDR3 nucleotides: TGTGCCAGCAGTGTTAGACAGAACTTGAACACTGAAGCTTTCTTT. V usage is TRBV12-3 or TRBV12-4 and J usage is TRBJ1-1, with TRBD1 as a possible D gene (5 bases). This CDR3 has 15 residues. Trimming cost V 5 bases and J 0 bases, with 13 bases left between them.